This entry features one TCR beta chain sequence. The antigen it recognizes is unknown. One base away there is no much larger clone; base qualities are not given. Receptors were amplified or captured by the immunoSEQ multiplex PCR assay. For the multiplex PCR, a mixture combining 60 forward primers for TCR Vbeta segments and 13 reverse primers for TCR Jbeta segments was used. A multiplex PCR assay on genomic DNA amplified the CDR3 region of rearranged TCR beta genes. The Illumina HiSeq System was used to sequence the amplified TCR beta libraries as 87-base-pair reads. In the paper's pipeline: Across the 500 to 750 repertoires, a later analysis counted 60 million to 90 million unique TCR beta chains, around 10 million of which were shared by at least two donors. Raw reads were error-corrected and collapsed into unique sequences with a nearest-neighbor algorithm that merged closely related sequences to remove PCR and sequencing errors. Alignment of CDR3 sequences to IMGT reference sequences was used to assign V, D and J gene segments. Each retained sequence needed at least a six-nucleotide match to both a V gene segment and a J gene segment. Rearrangements were classified as productive when the CDR3 lacked stop codons and remained in frame with V and J, and all other rearrangements were classified as non-productive. Following IMGT convention, CDR3 was defined as the stretch from the second conserved V-encoded cysteine up to the conserved J-encoded phenylalanine. In an earlier analysis of approximately 500 of the donors, sequences lacking an unambiguous match to a single V gene segment were excluded. In an earlier analysis of approximately 550 of the donors, V segments were called functional above 56.7% productive rearrangements and were called segregating when the between-donor standard deviation exceeded 5%. A statistical classification framework was built for diagnosing cytomegalovirus status from the catalog of TCR beta chain sequences. A later analysis assigned V and J genes by comparing TCR nucleotide sequences with IMGT/GENE-DB human TR gene sequences. In a later analysis, CDR3 sequences and most-parsimonious VDJ recombination scenarios were assigned using the TCRdist pipeline. In a later analysis, every TCR beta chain was defined by the combination of its CDR3 amino acid sequence and its V-gene family, and reads without a unique V-gene family were dropped. To address suspected cross-contamination and a sequencing artifact, a later analysis removed 450 to 700 highly shared, low-generation-probability nucleotide sequences. In a later analysis, a clonal expansion index was calculated for each public chain from normalized within-repertoire ranks of inferred template counts. A later analysis computed generation probabilities with a VDJ recombination model fitted to out-of-frame rearrangements, and checked the results against IGoR. In a later analysis, TCR-TCR, TCR-HLA and TCR-CMV co-occurrence was scored with hypergeometric tests, and a repertoire-size bias correction was applied to TCR pairs. False discovery rates were estimated in a later analysis by permuting HLA or CMV assignments 20 times. In a later analysis, co-occurring TCRs were grouped using DBSCAN, with TCRdist sequence similarity added in when clustering inside HLA-allele-positive subsets. For co-occurrence clustering, repertoires with fewer than 30,000 or more than 120,000 public chains were excluded, along with five repertoires with anomalous nucleotide sharing. In TCRdb, the immuneACCESS table is reduced to in-frame sequences with V and J assigned. These tables do not hold every clone; where another copy was compared, an unresolved V gene accounts for under half, and the others remain unexplained. D and trimming come from the DNA, and the V and J calls and clone size come from that table. The sample has approximately 100,000 clones on record, roughly 76% of them singletons. The biggest ten clones account for around 4% of the sample.

This sample was included in a study of cytomegalovirus exposure and HLA in healthy donors (dated by TCRdb to 2016 to 2017). Turning to the overall study: In an earlier analysis of roughly 590 of the donors, 250 to 300 Gb of sequence data and 117 million unique TCR beta sequences from 150 million to 200 million T cells were reported. About 320 gigabases of sequencing data and tens of millions of unique TCR sequences were included in an early release covering about 700 HLA-typed donors. Of the approximately 400 genotyped donors, more than 75% were placed in the genetic ancestry cluster associated with self-reported Caucasian donors. The study was designed to test whether signatures of past pathogen exposure could be identified by cataloging public T cell receptors. The T cell repertoires of some 700 subjects were profiled by immunosequencing and related to cytomegalovirus serostatus. Besides the first cohort of about 730 subjects, a separate validation cohort made up of 90 to 150 different subjects was used. To predict cytomegalovirus infection status, the study brought together high-throughput TCR immunosequencing, statistical association of individual TCRs with disease status, and machine learning. A later analysis re-analyzed previously published TCR beta repertoires from several hundred donors and added high-resolution HLA genotyping to study TCR occurrence patterns. Rather than drawing on any new phenotypic data, the later analysis identified candidate immune exposures from TCR beta sequences and the way those sequences occurred across donors. An earlier analysis of 500 to 650 of the donors applied high-throughput TCR beta sequencing to assess whether each TCR beta V gene segment acted as functional or pseudogenic. Donor age, sex, ethnicity and CMV serostatus were compiled alongside the repertoire data. A later genetic analysis used genome-wide SNP genotypes for 398 of the 666 donors, treating that subset as a discovery cohort. All discovery cohort repertoires had been generated on a single sequencing platform. Class I and class II HLA loci were covered by the typing at four-digit resolution. Typing coverage varied by locus: roughly 620-640 donors for A, B, C, DRB1 and DQB1; roughly 520 for DQA1; about 590 for DPA1; 450 to 480 for DPB1. Roughly five DR-DQ haplotypes were handled as single units for association and clustering, since linkage in the cohort was strong. Among about 360 genotyped donors of the cohort, an average of approximately 230,000 unique TCR beta nucleotide sequences were sequenced per donor, roughly 18% of them non-productive. The study at large found these results: For the cohort, immune exposure information was limited to CMV serostatus. Cytomegalovirus status was reported to be diagnosed by the classifier with high specificity and sensitivity in both the original and validation cohorts. The presence/absence analyses assumed that sequencing depth was roughly uniform across donors, and that assumption may not be true. Compared with equally common non-associated chains, HLA-associated TCR beta chains in a later analysis were more clonally expanded and had lower generation probabilities. The study listed 164 TCR beta chains as associated with cytomegalovirus. Correlated functional status among segregating V segments might reflect linkage disequilibrium, but an unknown experimental factor could not be ruled out. V-gene and J-gene trimming of TCR beta chains was associated with a missense DCLRE1C variant in a later genetic analysis, and the association was replicated in an independent cohort. Broadly in line with IMGT annotations, most TCR beta V segments showed up in productive rearrangements about 90% or about 30% of the time in an earlier analysis of about 500 of the donors. Assigning TCR associations to individual alleles was difficult when HLA alleles, especially DR and DQ, strongly co-occurred. The authors suggested that the approach could potentially be extended to other disease states and immunological phenotypes. Compared with the roughly 720-donor mean, donors in an Asian-associated ancestry cluster had fewer N-insertions in productive TCRs, according to a later genetic analysis. In a later analysis, some 17,000 TCR beta sequences were associated with specific HLA alleles at a false discovery rate of 0.05. According to a later analysis, most CMV-associated TCR beta chains appeared to be HLA-restricted, and the HLA associations seemed to be driven largely by CMV exposure. Several of the top co-occurrence clusters appeared to be linked to parvovirus B19, influenza, CMV and Epstein-Barr virus, according to a later analysis. Because HLA typing was unavailable for some donors at each locus, only the typed subset was used in association tests. In a later analysis, TCR association rates were found to vary across HLA loci, with the most associated TCRs seen for DRB1 alleles and the fewest for HLA-C alleles. The sequencing pipeline was judged likely to have produced a cluster of highly shared sequence variants as a technical artifact. The earlier analysis of about 600 of the donors excluded 15 to 20 rarely observed V segments, including chromosome 9 orphons, because counts were too low. A further reported finding was that TCR beta sequences accurately predicted the HLA-A and HLA-B alleles for most subjects in the first cohort. While some public TCRs were present in many individuals, most TCR sequences turned up only very rarely across donors. Three of the identified cytomegalovirus-associated TCR beta chains were confirmed in vitro to be specific for cytomegalovirus antigens. Only TCR beta chains were sequenced in this cohort, and the absence of alpha or paired-chain data limited detectable features.

The cohort comprised several hundred healthy bone marrow donors. At the time of sampling, every cohort member was nominally healthy, though immune exposures that went unrecorded were likely present. The donor was CMV seronegative and belonged to the group of around 400 seronegative cohort members. Every donor gave a peripheral blood sample, and the peripheral blood mononuclear cells from that sample were used for TCR beta sequencing. The Qiagen DNeasy Blood Extraction Kit was used to extract genomic DNA from the blood cell samples. The receptor's source is a man between 35 and 55 years old in good health and CMV-seronegative. The sequenced sample consisted of PBMCs.

The CDR3 region: CASSLAGGIPGELFF. DNA sequence: TGTGCCAGCAGCTTAGCCGGGGGGATCCCCGGGGAGCTGTTTTTT. Recombination connected TRBV11-2 to TRBJ2-2, with 7 bases in between that match TRBD2. The germline V gene encodes CDR1 SGHAT and CDR2 FQNNGV. The CDR3 measures 15 amino acids from cysteine to phenylalanine. The CDR3 DNA has 45 bases and is translated from base 1. The germline V end is reduced by 1 base and the J end by 6 bases; junction bases left unmatched: 5.